This TCR beta chain was found in a study of cytomegalovirus exposure and HLA in healthy donors. The CDR3 extends over 15 amino acids. Trimming removed 2 bases at V and 0 bases at J, with 10 bases between. Germline loops: CDR1 MGHRA, CDR2 YSYEKL. Data came from immunoSEQ multiplex PCR; TCRdb stores just in-frame clones and leaves some out. The data show about 360,000 clones, roughly 89% seen once. The TCR sequence derives from a woman younger than 35 in good health and CMV-seronegative. The chain couples TRBV4-1 to TRBJ1-2; D remains ambiguous. The sample comprised PBMCs. CDR3 in amino acids: CASSQQLQANYGYTF. The CDR3 DNA reads as TGCGCCAGCAGCCAACAACTCCAAGCTAACTATGGCTACACCTTC.